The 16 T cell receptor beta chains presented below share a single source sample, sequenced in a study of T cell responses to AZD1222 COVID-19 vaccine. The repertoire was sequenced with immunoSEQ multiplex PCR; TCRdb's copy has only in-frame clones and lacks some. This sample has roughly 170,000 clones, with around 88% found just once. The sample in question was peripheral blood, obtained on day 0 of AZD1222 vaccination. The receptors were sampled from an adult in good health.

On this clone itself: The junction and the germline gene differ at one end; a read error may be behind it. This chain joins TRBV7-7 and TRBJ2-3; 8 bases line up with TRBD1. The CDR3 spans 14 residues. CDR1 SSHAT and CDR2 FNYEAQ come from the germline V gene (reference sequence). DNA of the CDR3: TGTGCTAGCAGCCCCGACAGGGGAACAGATACGCAGTATTTT. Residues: CASSPDRGTDTQYF.

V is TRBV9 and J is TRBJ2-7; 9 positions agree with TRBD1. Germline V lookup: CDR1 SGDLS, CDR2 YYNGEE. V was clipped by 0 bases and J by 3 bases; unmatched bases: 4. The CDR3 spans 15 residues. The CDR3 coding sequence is TGTGCCAGCAGCGTAGGACCGGGACAGGGCTACGAGCAGTACTTC. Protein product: CASSVGPGQGYEQYF.

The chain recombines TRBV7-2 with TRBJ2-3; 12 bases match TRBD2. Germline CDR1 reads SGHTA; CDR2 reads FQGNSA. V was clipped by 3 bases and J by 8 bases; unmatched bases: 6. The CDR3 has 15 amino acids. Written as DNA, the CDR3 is TGTGCCAGCAGCTTCCCTAGCGGGGGGGTCGGTACGCAGTATTTT. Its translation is CASSFPSGGVGTQYF.

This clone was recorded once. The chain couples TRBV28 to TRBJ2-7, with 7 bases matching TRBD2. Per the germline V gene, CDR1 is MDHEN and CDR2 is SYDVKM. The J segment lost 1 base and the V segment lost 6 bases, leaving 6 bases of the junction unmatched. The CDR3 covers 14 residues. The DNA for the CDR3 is TGTGCCAGCAGAAATAGCGGGCTTTCCTACGAGCAGTACTTC. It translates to CASRNSGLSYEQYF. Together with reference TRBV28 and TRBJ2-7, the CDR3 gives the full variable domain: DVKVTQSSRYLVKRTGEKVFLECVQDMDHENMFWYRQDPGLGLRLIYFSYDVKMKEKGDIPEGYSVSREKKERFSLILESASTNQTSMYLCASRNSGLSYEQYFGPGTRLTVT.

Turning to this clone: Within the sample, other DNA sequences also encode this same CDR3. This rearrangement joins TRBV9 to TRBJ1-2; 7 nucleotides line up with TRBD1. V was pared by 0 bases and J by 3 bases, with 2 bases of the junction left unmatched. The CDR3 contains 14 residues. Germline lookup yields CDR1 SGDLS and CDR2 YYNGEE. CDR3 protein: CASSVGGGDYGYTF. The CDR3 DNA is TGTGCCAGCAGCGTAGGAGGGGGCGACTATGGCTACACCTTC. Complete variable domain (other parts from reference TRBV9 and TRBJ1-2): DSGVTQTPKHLITATGQRVTLRCSPRSGDLSVYWYQQSLDQGLQFLIQYYNGEERAKGNILERFSAQQFPDLHSELNLSSLELGDSALYFCASSVGGGDYGYTFGSGTRLTVV.

The CDR3 nucleotides are TGTGCCTGGGAGTTACAGGGGGACTCACCCCTCCACTTT. Amino acids: CAWELQGDSPLHF. The chain combines TRBV30 with TRBJ1-6; 8 nucleotides line up with TRBD1. In germline, CDR1 is GTSNPN, CDR2 SVGIG (reference sequence). The CDR3 loop spans 13 amino acids. Trimming removed 5 bases from V and 10 bases from J; junction bases left unmatched: 7.

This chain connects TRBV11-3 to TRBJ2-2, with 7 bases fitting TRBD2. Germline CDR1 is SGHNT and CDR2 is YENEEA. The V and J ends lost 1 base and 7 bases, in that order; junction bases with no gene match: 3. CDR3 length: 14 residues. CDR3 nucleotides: TGTGCCAGCAGCTTAGGCCAGCGGGGCGGGGAGCTGTTTTTT. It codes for CASSLGQRGGELFF. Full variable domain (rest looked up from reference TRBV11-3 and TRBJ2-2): EAGVVQSPRYKIIEKKQPVAFWCNPISGHNTLYWYLQNLGQGPELLIRYENEEAVDDSQLPKDRFSAERLKGVDSTLKIQPAELGDSAVYLCASSLGQRGGELFFGEGSRLTVL.

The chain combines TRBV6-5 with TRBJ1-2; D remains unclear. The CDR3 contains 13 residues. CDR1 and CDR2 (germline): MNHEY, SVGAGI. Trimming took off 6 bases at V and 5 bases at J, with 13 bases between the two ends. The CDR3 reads CASSATVHYGYTF. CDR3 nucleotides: TGTGCCAGCAGCGCTACAGTTCATTATGGCTACACCTTC.

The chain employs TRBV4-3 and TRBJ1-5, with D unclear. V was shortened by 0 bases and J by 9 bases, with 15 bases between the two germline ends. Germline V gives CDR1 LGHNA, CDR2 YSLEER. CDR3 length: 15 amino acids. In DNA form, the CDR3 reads TGCGCCAGCAGCCAAGAGTGGCAGCCTTTAACGCCCCAGCATTTT. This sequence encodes CASSQEWQPLTPQHF.

The CDR3 sequence is CASSSATAGYTF. The CDR3 bases are TGCGCCAGCAGCTCGGCGACCGCTGGCTACACCTTC. V usage is TRBV5-1 and J usage is TRBJ1-2; D is ambiguous. The CDR3 spans 12 residues. V was shortened by 3 bases and J by 7 bases, with 10 bases between the two germline ends. The germline CDR1 and CDR2 sequences are SGHRS and YFSETQ.

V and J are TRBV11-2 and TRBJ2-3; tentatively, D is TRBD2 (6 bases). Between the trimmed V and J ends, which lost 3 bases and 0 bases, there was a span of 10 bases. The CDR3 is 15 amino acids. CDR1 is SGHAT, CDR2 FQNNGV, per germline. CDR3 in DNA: TGTGCCAGCAGCTTTCTAGCGACTAGCACAGATACGCAGTATTTT. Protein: CASSFLATSTDTQYF.

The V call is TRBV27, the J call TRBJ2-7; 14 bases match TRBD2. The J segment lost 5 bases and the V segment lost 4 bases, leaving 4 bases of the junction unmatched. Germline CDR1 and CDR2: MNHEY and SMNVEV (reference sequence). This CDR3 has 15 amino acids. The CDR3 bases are TGTGCCAGCAGTTCAGGGACTAGCGGGAGTGACGAGCAGTACTTC. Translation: CASSSGTSGSDEQYF.

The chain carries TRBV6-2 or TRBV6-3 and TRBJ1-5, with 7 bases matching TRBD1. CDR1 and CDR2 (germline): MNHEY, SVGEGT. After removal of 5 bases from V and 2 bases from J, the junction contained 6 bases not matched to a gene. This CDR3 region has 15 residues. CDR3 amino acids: CASSRRQGGNQPQHF. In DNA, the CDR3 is TGTGCCAGCAGTCGACGACAGGGAGGCAATCAGCCCCAGCATTTT.

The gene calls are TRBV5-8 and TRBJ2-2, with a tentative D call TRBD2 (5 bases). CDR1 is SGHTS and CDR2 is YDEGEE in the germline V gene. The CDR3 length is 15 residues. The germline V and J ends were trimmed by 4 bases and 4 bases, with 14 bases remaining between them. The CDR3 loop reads CASSPELAFTGELFF. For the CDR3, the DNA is TGTGCCAGCAGCCCCGAGTTAGCGTTCACCGGGGAGCTGTTTTTT.

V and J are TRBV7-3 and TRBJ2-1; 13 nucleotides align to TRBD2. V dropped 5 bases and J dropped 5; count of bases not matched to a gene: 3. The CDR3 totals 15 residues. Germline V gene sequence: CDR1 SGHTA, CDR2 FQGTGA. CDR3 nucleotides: TGTGCCAGCAGCCCACTAGCGGGAGGGAACAATGAGCAGTTCTTC. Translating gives CASSPLAGGNNEQFF.

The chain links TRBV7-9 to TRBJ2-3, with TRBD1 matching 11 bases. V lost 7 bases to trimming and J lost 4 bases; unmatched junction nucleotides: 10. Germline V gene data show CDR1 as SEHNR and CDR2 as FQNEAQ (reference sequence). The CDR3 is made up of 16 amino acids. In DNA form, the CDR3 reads TGTGCCAGCACTGGAGGACAGGGGGCATCGGCAGATACGCAGTATTTT. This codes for CASTGGQGASADTQYF.